A single T cell receptor (beta chain) is shown here with its context. The antigen remains unidentified. These data come from a study of cytomegalovirus exposure and HLA in healthy donors. This CDR3 comprises 14 residues. Trimming took off 0 bases at V and 3 bases at J, with 12 bases between the two ends. Germline V CDR1 and CDR2: GTSNPN, SVGIG (reference sequence). Study-wide results and caveats: Previous analysis showed most TCR beta V segments were productive about 90% or about 30% of the time. It was only CMV serostatus that was available as immune exposure information. A later analysis, which compared TCR beta chains of equal frequency, found the HLA-associated ones more clonally expanded. Among donors in an Asian-associated ancestry cluster, a later analysis reportedly found fewer N-insertions than the roughly 680-donor mean.

PCR primers comprised 60 Vbeta and 13 Jbeta primers. Profiling relied on immunoSEQ multiplex PCR, and the TCRdb table lists in-frame clones only, not all of them. The sample has 130,000 or so clones; approximately 79% are singletons. The receptor was isolated from a man aged 18 to 35 in good health and CMV-seropositive. Sequenced material: PBMCs. The chain links TRBV30 to TRBJ2-7, with no clear D. CDR3 DNA: TGTGCCTGGAGTGTCCCACAAATCCACTACGAGCAGTACTTC. Encoded protein: CAWSVPQIHYEQYF.